Below are 29 T cell receptor beta chains sequenced from a single sample in a study of blood T cell repertoires in COVID-19. Some clones are missing from TCRdb's copy, which holds only in-frame ones; the method was immunoSEQ multiplex PCR. The sample has roughly 100,000 clones, about four fifths seen once. Sample: peripheral blood. The receptors come from a woman older than 75 with active or convalescent COVID-19.

This CDR3 reads CASSLGTSWDRNEQFF. CDR3 in DNA: TGTGCCAGCAGCCTCGGGACTAGTTGGGATCGCAATGAGCAGTTCTTC. The chain is built from TRBV5-8 and TRBJ2-1, with TRBD2 matching over 8 bases. CDR3 length equals 16 residues. The V gene end was trimmed by 4 bases and the J gene end by 6 bases; junction bases not matched to a gene: 12. Germline lookup yields CDR1 SGHTS and CDR2 YDEGEE.

This clone came up once. This rearrangement joins TRBV6-2 or TRBV6-3 to TRBJ2-5; D is uncertain. CDR3 length: 17 residues. The germline V and J ends were trimmed by 2 bases and 1 base, with 17 bases remaining between them. The germline V gene encodes CDR1 MNHEY and CDR2 SVGEGT. The CDR3 DNA follows: TGTGCCAGCAGTTACCTGTCGATTTGGAGTCCCCAAGAGACCCAGTACTTC. Translating it yields CASSYLSIWSPQETQYF.

This clone appeared once. The chain joins TRBV6-1 to TRBJ2-7, with D possibly matching TRBD1 (5 bases). This CDR3 has 15 residues. Per germline, CDR1 MNHNS and CDR2 SASEGT. Trimming took 2 bases from V and 2 from J, leaving 13 bases between them. CDR3 bases: TGTGCCAGCAGTGAACCCAGACAGAGAGCCTACGAGCAGTACTTC. It translates to CASSEPRQRAYEQYF.

The chain couples TRBV19 to TRBJ1-6; TRBD1 agrees at 9 bases. CDR3 length equals 15 residues. The V gene's germline CDR1 is LNHDA and CDR2 SQIVND (reference sequence). V gave up 6 bases and J gave up 6 bases; unmatched junction bases: 6. The CDR3 spells CASSGPTGGNSPLHF. The CDR3 nucleotides read TGTGCCAGTAGCGGGCCGACAGGGGGTAATTCACCCCTCCACTTT.

This clone was detected a few times. The chain has TRBV28 and TRBJ2-1; a possible D gene is TRBD2 (6 bases). V lost 6 bases, J lost 9 bases, and 18 bases lay in between. Germline CDR1 is MDHEN and CDR2 is SYDVKM. The length of the CDR3 is 14 residues. This chain's CDR3 is CASRHQTSYAEQFF. DNA for the CDR3: TGTGCCAGCAGACATCAAACTAGCTATGCTGAGCAGTTCTTC.

The V and J genes are TRBV18 and TRBJ2-1; possibly TRBD2 for D (6 bases). V lost 3 bases and J lost 13, with 19 bases in between. CDR3 length: 14 residues. Germline CDR1 is KGHSH and CDR2 is LQKENI. The CDR3 here is CASSPGTGRTIQFF. Here the CDR3 DNA reads TGTGCCAGCTCACCCGGCACAGGTAGGACTATCCAGTTCTTC.

In its sample, this clone was seen a few times. The chain recombines TRBV6-5 with TRBJ1-2; TRBD1 matches at 10 bases. The V and J ends lost 2 bases and 8 bases, in that order; junction bases with no gene match: 5. The CDR3 is 14 amino acids. Germline assignment: CDR1 MNHEY and CDR2 SVGAGI. CDR3 nucleotide sequence: TGTGCCAGCAGTTACAGGGACAGGGGTTACGGCTACACCTTC. Translated, it gives CASSYRDRGYGYTF.

V is TRBV29-1 and J is TRBJ1-1, with a possible D match to TRBD1 (5 bases). V lost 7 bases to trimming and J lost 1 base, with 13 bases between them. Germline V gene sequence: CDR1 SQVTM, CDR2 ANQGSEA. CDR3 length: 13 residues. CDR3 region: CSAGGGGNTEAFF. The CDR3 coding sequence is TGCAGCGCGGGAGGCGGGGGGAACACTGAAGCTTTCTTT.

This clone came up a few times. The V gene is TRBV10-3, the J gene TRBJ1-1, with TRBD1 identical over 7 bases. The CDR3 has 14 residues. V trimming: 10 bases; J trimming: 3 bases; junction bases outside the gene matches: 11. Germline CDR1 and CDR2: ENHRY and SYGVKD. In nucleotides, the CDR3 is TGTGCCACGGGGACAACCGGGACAGACACTGAAGCTTTCTTT. It yields the protein CATGTTGTDTEAFF.

The chain carries TRBV10-3 and TRBJ1-1; D unclear. Trimming stripped 6 bases from V and 4 bases from J, with 12 bases between. CDR3 length: 13 residues. Germline CDR1 ENHRY, CDR2 SYGVKD. CDR3 amino acids: CAISLYSGTEAFF. CDR3 coding DNA: TGTGCCATCAGCCTTTATTCAGGCACTGAAGCTTTCTTT.

This chain uses TRBV7-2 with TRBJ2-7; a weak D match, TRBD2 (7 bases). V was clipped by 1 base and J by 9 bases, with 19 bases between them. The germline CDR1 and CDR2 sequences are SGHTA and FQGNSA. The CDR3 totals 15 residues. CDR3 region: CASSLEEGGISGQYF. CDR3 nucleotide sequence: TGTGCCAGCAGCTTAGAAGAGGGGGGGATTAGTGGGCAGTACTTC.

This clone occurred once. CDR3 DNA sequence: TGTGCCAGCAGTTTACCGGGGGGTCAGCCCCAGCATTTT. This translates into CASSLPGGQPQHF. The V and J genes are TRBV28 and TRBJ1-5; tentative D call: TRBD1 (5 bases). The CDR3 spans 13 residues. Trimming removed 2 bases at V and 6 bases at J, with 8 bases between. Germline-derived CDR1 and CDR2 are MDHEN and SYDVKM.

The chain links TRBV18 to TRBJ2-1; the match to TRBD1 covers 9 bases. The germline gives CDR1 KGHSH, CDR2 LQKENI. V lost 0 bases to trimming and J lost 4 bases; unmatched junction nucleotides: 4. The CDR3 totals 16 residues. This CDR3 reads CASSPPTGGIYNEQFF. The CDR3 coding sequence is TGTGCCAGCTCACCACCCACAGGGGGCATTTACAATGAGCAGTTCTTC.

This sequence joins TRBV10-3 and TRBJ1-6; tentatively, D is TRBD1 (5 bases). The length of the CDR3 is 15 residues. Per the germline V gene, CDR1 is ENHRY and CDR2 is SYGVKD. Trimming stripped 2 bases from V and 6 bases from J, with 11 bases between. CDR3 loop: CAISERGSSNSPLHF. CDR3 DNA: TGTGCCATCAGTGAGCGGGGGTCGAGTAATTCACCCCTCCACTTT.

This clone was detected a few times. The V call is TRBV29-1, the J call TRBJ1-2, with D possibly being TRBD1 (6 bases). The germline V gene encodes CDR1 SQVTM and CDR2 ANQGSEA. V was trimmed by 5 bases and J by 3 bases, leaving 13 bases between them. The CDR3 totals 13 residues. In nucleotides, the CDR3 is TGCAGCGTTACAGGGTTACTTGACTATGGCTACACCTTC. It is translated as CSVTGLLDYGYTF.

The V and J genes are TRBV7-2 and TRBJ2-7; D is unclear. Trimming removed 3 bases from V and 10 bases from J, with 16 bases in between. This CDR3 has 13 residues. Germline-derived CDR1 and CDR2 are SGHTA and FQGNSA. The CDR3 is CASSFYLETFQYF. In nucleotides, the CDR3 is TGTGCCAGCAGCTTTTACCTCGAGACTTTCCAGTACTTC.

V usage is TRBV19 and J usage is TRBJ1-4; tentative D call: TRBD1 (5 bases). CDR3 length: 15 residues. Looked up from germline, CDR1 is LNHDA and CDR2 is SQIVND (reference sequence). V lost 3 bases and J lost 8, with 16 bases in between. CDR3 in amino acids: CASSISGRVHEKLFF. The CDR3 DNA follows: TGTGCCAGTAGTATCTCGGGCAGGGTGCACGAAAAACTGTTTTTT.

The chain joins TRBV6-5 to TRBJ1-5; the D gene is possibly TRBD1 (6 bases). Germline V lookup: CDR1 MNHEY, CDR2 SVGAGI. This CDR3 has 14 residues. V was shortened by 6 bases and J by 0 bases, with 9 bases between the two germline ends. As DNA, the CDR3 is TGTGCCAGCAGGACAGGTTATAGCAATCAGCCCCAGCATTTT. As protein: CASRTGYSNQPQHF.

The V call is TRBV7-2, the J call TRBJ2-4, with 7 bases that match TRBD1. Germline loops: CDR1 SGHTA, CDR2 FQGNSA. V lost 5 bases and J lost 5; bases outside the gene matches: 6. This CDR3 has 14 residues. The CDR3 here is CASSPQTGQNIQYF. The CDR3 DNA sequence: TGTGCCAGCAGCCCCCAGACAGGGCAAAACATTCAGTACTTC.

The rearrangement joins TRBV30 to TRBJ1-1; tentative D call: TRBD1 (6 bases). The CDR3 has 12 residues. V lost 7 bases to trimming and J lost 2 bases, with 11 bases between them. The germline V gene encodes CDR1 GTSNPN and CDR2 SVGIG (reference sequence). The CDR3 here is CAYKTGNTEAFF. In nucleotides, the CDR3 is TGTGCCTATAAGACAGGAAACACTGAAGCTTTCTTT.

The rearrangement uses TRBV28 and TRBJ1-5, with 9 bases identical to TRBD1. V shed 5 bases, J shed 4 bases, and the junction held 12 bases outside the gene matches. Looked up from germline, CDR1 is MDHEN and CDR2 is SYDVKM. CDR3 length: 17 residues. The CDR3 DNA is TGTGCCAGCAGTACTGGACAGGGGAAAGCATCGAATCAGCCCCAGCATTTT. It specifies CASSTGQGKASNQPQHF.

V and J are TRBV5-4 and TRBJ2-2; weak D call: TRBD2 (6 bases). The CDR3 runs 16 residues. Germline CDR1 SGHNT, CDR2 YYREEE (reference sequence). V was clipped by 5 bases and J by 4 bases, with 18 bases between them. The DNA of the CDR3 is TGTGCCAGCAGGGGGGGTGGTCCCCAGGGCACCGGGGAGCTGTTTTTT. Its protein is CASRGGGPQGTGELFF. The variable domain in full, with the rest retrieved from reference TRBV5-4 and TRBJ2-2, is ETGVTQSPTHLIKTRGQQVTLRCSSQSGHNTVSWYQQALGQGPQFIFQYYREEENGRGNFPPRFSGLQFPNYSSELNVNALELDDSALYLCASRGGGPQGTGELFFGEGSRLTVL.

The rearrangement links TRBV2 to TRBJ1-2, with D possibly matching TRBD1 (6 bases). Germline V gene data show CDR1 as SNHLY and CDR2 as FYNNEI. The V gene lost 7 bases and the J gene lost 1 base, with 10 bases spanning the gap. This CDR3 region has 13 residues. CDR3 in DNA: TGTGCCAGCAAGGGGGATAATAACTATGGCTACACCTTC. Protein sequence: CASKGDNNYGYTF.

The chain employs TRBV4-1 and TRBJ2-5; 12 bases align to TRBD2. After removal of 4 bases from V and 5 bases from J, the junction contained 2 bases not matched to a gene. Germline V gene sequence: CDR1 MGHRA, CDR2 YSYEKL. The CDR3 has 14 amino acids. The CDR3 region is CASSRTSGKETQYF. The CDR3 nucleotides read TGCGCCAGCAGCCGGACTAGCGGGAAGGAGACCCAGTACTTC.

The gene calls are TRBV4-1 and TRBJ2-1; D gene ambiguous. Germline V gene lookup returns CDR1 MGHRA and CDR2 YSYEKL. This CDR3 spans 12 amino acids. V gave up 1 base and J gave up 5 bases, with 3 bases separating them. The CDR3 region is CASSQVDNEQFF. For the CDR3, the DNA is TGCGCCAGCAGCCAAGTCGACAATGAGCAGTTCTTC.

The chain couples TRBV5-5 to TRBJ2-7; 8 bases match TRBD2. The germline CDR1 and CDR2 sequences are SGHKS and YYEKEE (reference sequence). V gave up 2 bases and J gave up 4 bases; unmatched junction bases: 8. The CDR3 extends over 15 amino acids. CDR3: CASSLSGTSGYEQYF. CDR3 in DNA: TGTGCCAGCAGCTTATCGGGAACTAGCGGTTACGAGCAGTACTTC.

The V and J genes are TRBV18 and TRBJ1-1; 8 positions match TRBD1. CDR3 length: 13 residues. The V gene end was trimmed by 8 bases and the J gene end by 0 bases; junction bases not matched to a gene: 2. The V gene's germline CDR1 is KGHSH and CDR2 LQKENI. CDR3 in amino acids: CASGQGMNTEAFF. The CDR3 coding sequence is TGTGCCAGCGGACAGGGTATGAACACTGAAGCTTTCTTT.

This sequence joins TRBV5-5 and TRBJ2-5, with 9 positions matching TRBD2. This CDR3 has 17 amino acids. V trimming: 3 bases; J trimming: 1 base; junction bases outside the gene matches: 10. Germline V gives CDR1 SGHKS, CDR2 YYEKEE (reference sequence). CDR3 coding DNA: TGTGCCAGCAGCTCCCGGGGTAGCGGGAGACTCCAAGAGACCCAGTACTTC. Protein sequence: CASSSRGSGRLQETQYF. Filled out from reference TRBV5-5 and TRBJ2-5, the complete variable domain reads DAGVTQSPTHLIKTRGQQVTLRCSPISGHKSVSWYQQVLGQGPQFIFQYYEKEERGRGNFPDRFSARQFPNYSSELNVNALLLGDSALYLCASSSRGSGRLQETQYFGPGTRLLVL.

V is TRBV28 and J is TRBJ1-5; possibly TRBD1 for D (5 bases). Per germline, CDR1 MDHEN and CDR2 SYDVKM. Trimming left V 10 bases short and J 4 bases short, with 17 bases between. The length of the CDR3 is 14 residues. For the CDR3, the DNA is TGTGCCAACGCCAATCCGGGGGAAAATCAGCCCCAGCATTTT. Its translation: CANANPGENQPQHF.